This TCR beta chain was identified in a study of T-cell memory formation after mild COVID-19 (dated by TCRdb to the early 2020s). In the study overall: TCR sequence clusters from the two donors were largely donor specific. T-cell clones expanding and contracting after mild COVID-19 in a couple of donors were tracked by longitudinal TCRalpha and TCRbeta repertoire sequencing. The cohort comprised two young, previously healthy adult volunteers, one female and one male.

General findings and caveats noted by the study authors: Balanced CD4/CD8 phenotypes were observed for clones contracting from day 15 to 85, whereas a bias towards CD4+ was observed for a second wave of clones expanding from day 15 to 37. Contracting CD4+ clones were found mainly in CM and EM memory subsets, while CD8+ clones were enriched in EMRA. Only a couple of mild cases were covered by the study, and larger cohorts that include severe cases with pre-infection samples were considered necessary. Some responding clones were found in pre-infection memory, which suggests that pre-existing cross-reactive memory T cells took part in the SARS-CoV-2 response. The second-wave clones that peaked on day 37 were not confirmed to be SARS-CoV-2 specific.

This clonotype has a handful of counts. It has no known antigen specificity. There are no base qualities to consult, and no much larger clone falls within one base. Reads for this sample came from an Illumina NovaSeq 6000. TCRalpha and TCRbeta cDNA libraries were built by 5'RACE with constant-segment primers, adding sample barcodes and unique molecular identifiers. RNA was extracted from every sample with Trizol reagent. Library amplification was performed in two PCR steps, and a second sample barcode and Illumina TruSeq adapters were introduced in the second step. Sequencing of the libraries was done on an Illumina NovaSeq, producing 2 x 150 bp paired-end reads. In the source study's methods: Reads were demultiplexed and collapsed into UMI-guided consensus sequences with migec v1.2.7. With mixcr v2.1.11, UMI consensuses were aligned to TRA and TRB V and J templates and assembled into clonotypes. A clonotype was counted as expanded or contracted only if both edgeR and NoisET called the change significant, with noise models trained on biological replicates. edgeR calls used a false discovery rate-adjusted p below 0.01 and a log2 fold-change threshold of 1. As an exploratory analysis of dynamics, PCA with hierarchical clustering was applied to max-normalized trajectories of the 1000 most abundant clonotypes. Separately sequenced CD4+ and CD8+ repertoires were used to assign the CD4 or CD8 phenotype of responding clones. The raw public data were reprocessed by TCRdb itself: fastp quality trimming at Q25, MiXCR clonotype calling, in-frame beta chains only. Records with the same CDR3 protein are collapsed into one entry carrying the most frequent genes and DNA. The V and J calls and clone size come from TCRdb's table, not from the authors' own analysis. The sample profile shows approximately 400,000 distinct CDR3 sequences; roughly 24% of them were found once. The ten largest clones take up about 8.7% of the sample.

Ficoll-Paque density gradient centrifugation was used to isolate PBMCs. From the germline V gene, CDR1 is SQVTM and CDR2 is ANQGSEA. The CDR3 runs 16 residues from the cysteine to the phenylalanine. The CDR3 DNA has 48 bases and is translated from base 1. Between the V and J ends, shortened by 3 bases and 0 bases respectively, the junction contains 15 bases. The clonotype comes from an adult woman who had mild COVID-19 (a few samples of this study predate the infection). The sample titles of this study are shuffled in the database, so cell type and time point are left out; the donor was told from shared clones. Sequencing used PBMCs or a T cell subset sorted from them (not recorded which). The chain employs TRBV29-1 and TRBJ2-1; the D region possibly corresponds to TRBD2 (5 bases align). DNA sequence: TGCAGCGTTGAGAAGGTATCGGGAAGCTCCTACAATGAGCAGTTCTTC. Its protein product is CSVEKVSGSSYNEQFF.